This T cell receptor (beta chain) was identified during a study of control samples from healthy donors and cancer patients. This table comes from immunoSEQ multiplex PCR, and its TCRdb copy is limited to in-frame clones, with some not included. The sample lists 50,000 to 55,000 clones, 75% to 90% occurring once. Germline lookup yields CDR1 SGHTA and CDR2 FQGNSA. The J segment lost 2 bases and the V segment lost 5 bases, leaving 6 bases of the junction unmatched. The CDR3 runs 15 residues. The rearrangement links TRBV7-2 to TRBJ2-3; 8 bases fit TRBD2. The sequence came from a man in his fifties or sixties with head and neck cancer. What was sequenced was PBMCs. The DNA for the CDR3 is TGTGCCAGCAGCGCCCTAGCGGGTCCCACAGATACGCAGTATTTT. Amino acids: CASSALAGPTDTQYF.